One and the same sample provided the 23 T cell receptor beta chains below, sequenced in a study of cytomegalovirus exposure and HLA in healthy donors. The PCR ran on 60 Vbeta and 13 Jbeta primers. Method: immunoSEQ multiplex PCR; TCRdb's copy keeps in-frame clones and lacks some. Of about 190,000 clones in the sample, about four fifths were seen once. Specimen: PBMCs. The receptors here all came from a woman between 25 and 40 years old in good health and CMV-seropositive.

This clone was detected only a few times. The J gene is TRBJ2-1, the V gene TRBV11-2; TRBD2 is a possible D gene (6 bases). The CDR3 is 15 residues long. The V and J ends lost 3 bases and 0 bases respectively, with 9 bases between them. The germline V gene has CDR1 SGHAT and CDR2 FQNNGV. CDR3: CASSFWRDSYNEQFF. The DNA of the CDR3 is TGTGCCAGCAGCTTTTGGAGGGACTCCTACAATGAGCAGTTCTTC.

The chain is built from TRBV7-8 and TRBJ1-2; no firm D call. CDR3 size: 14 residues. V was clipped by 5 bases and J by 5 bases, with 15 bases between them. CDR1 and CDR2 (germline): SGHVS, FQNEAQ. CDR3 sequence (DNA): TGTGCCAGCAGCGCCCGGGAGATCGGGTATGGCTACACCTTC. It encodes CASSAREIGYGYTF.

The table lists this clone with a few counts. This sequence joins TRBV10-2 and TRBJ2-1; 8 positions agree with TRBD2. V lost 0 bases and J lost 4; bases outside the gene matches: 2. Germline loops: CDR1 WSHSY, CDR2 SAAADI. The CDR3 is made up of 15 amino acids. CDR3 DNA sequence: TGCGCCAGCAGTGAGTCTAGCGGGACATACAATGAGCAGTTCTTC. As protein: CASSESSGTYNEQFF.

This clone was seen more than once but under ten times. The sample holds other DNA sequences that translate to the same CDR3. The rearrangement joins TRBV5-1 to TRBJ1-1; D unclear. The germline gives CDR1 SGHRS, CDR2 YFSETQ. This CDR3 region has 14 residues. V lost 0 bases and J 1 base, leaving 7 bases between the germline ends. The CDR3 protein is CASSLDGENTEAFF. The DNA of the CDR3 is TGCGCCAGCAGCTTGGACGGAGAGAACACTGAAGCTTTCTTT. The complete variable domain, with remaining parts taken from reference TRBV5-1 and TRBJ1-1, reads KAGVTQTPRYLIKTRGQQVTLSCSPISGHRSVSWYQQTPGQGLQFLFEYFSETQRNKGNFPGRFSGRQFSNSRSEMNVSTLELGDSALYLCASSLDGENTEAFFGQGTRLTVV.

V usage is TRBV6-1 and J usage is TRBJ1-2; a weak D match, TRBD1 (6 bases). The CDR3 has 15 amino acids. Between the trimmed V and J ends, which lost 6 bases and 5 bases, there was a span of 19 bases. CDR1 and CDR2 from the germline V gene are MNHNS and SASEGT. The CDR3 nucleotides read TGTGCCAGCAGCCACCATGGGGGCCAGGGTTATGGCTACACCTTC. Encoded protein: CASSHHGGQGYGYTF.

V and J are TRBV28 and TRBJ2-5, with 12 nucleotides matching TRBD2. The CDR3 length is 16 residues. From germline, CDR1 is MDHEN and CDR2 SYDVKM. The V gene end was trimmed by 4 bases and the J gene end by 4 bases; junction bases not matched to a gene: 7. Here the CDR3 DNA reads TGTGCCAGCAGTTCATCGACTAGCGGGAGCCGAGAGACCCAGTACTTC. Translation gives CASSSSTSGSRETQYF.

The genes are TRBV5-8 and TRBJ2-7; TRBD2 aligns across 9 bases. With V trimmed by 6 bases and J by 4 bases, 14 bases remained unmatched. This CDR3 is built from 16 residues. Germline V CDR1 and CDR2: SGHTS, YDEGEE. CDR3 residues: CASTTGRGGLSYEQYF. The CDR3 bases are TGTGCCAGCACCACCGGGCGGGGGGGCCTCTCGTACGAGCAGTACTTC.

The chain uses TRBV7-8 and TRBJ2-5, with 7 bases matching TRBD1. The CDR3 is made up of 13 amino acids. V lost 5 bases to trimming and J lost 5 bases; unmatched junction nucleotides: 5. Per the germline V gene, CDR1 is SGHVS and CDR2 is FQNEAQ. CDR3 coding DNA: TGTGCCAGCAGCCAACAGGGGCGGGAGACCCAGTACTTC. It encodes CASSQQGRETQYF.

The chain recombines TRBV6-6 with TRBJ2-5; D is uncertain. The CDR3 is made up of 13 amino acids. Germline CDR1 is MNHNY and CDR2 is SVGAGI (reference sequence). V gave up 7 bases and J gave up 2 bases, with 11 bases separating them. CDR3 amino acids: CASTPGGQETQYF. CDR3 nucleotides: TGTGCCAGCACCCCAGGTGGGCAAGAGACCCAGTACTTC.

The genes are TRBV7-6 and TRBJ2-2; D is unresolved. V shed 2 bases and J shed 2 bases, with 9 bases lying between them. The CDR3 is made up of 15 amino acids. Germline V gene lookup returns CDR1 SGHVS and CDR2 FNYEAQ. The CDR3 here is CASSLIAGNTGELFF. CDR3 in DNA: TGTGCCAGCAGCTTAATCGCAGGAAACACCGGGGAGCTGTTTTTT.

In DNA, the CDR3 is TGTGCCAGCAGTGCCACCGCGACAGGGATTGAGCAGTTCTTC. Protein sequence: CASSATATGIEQFF. The chain employs TRBV25-1 and TRBJ2-1, with 7 bases that match TRBD1. The CDR3 totals 14 residues. Germline V gene lookup returns CDR1 MGHDK and CDR2 SYGVNS. The trim removed 4 bases at V and 9 bases at J, leaving 9 bases unmatched.

V and J are TRBV18 and TRBJ2-7; 7 nucleotides match TRBD2. This CDR3 has 13 residues. The germline V gene has CDR1 KGHSH and CDR2 LQKENI. The ends lost 2 bases at V and 6 bases at J; junction bases unmatched: 4. CDR3 protein: CASSPGEGFEQYF. The CDR3 coding sequence is TGTGCCAGCTCACCAGGGGAGGGATTCGAGCAGTACTTC.

V usage is TRBV7-9 and J usage is TRBJ2-5; weak D call: TRBD1 (6 bases). The ends were cut back, 5 bases at V and 5 bases at J, with 15 bases in the middle. Germline V gene data show CDR1 as SEHNR and CDR2 as FQNEAQ (reference sequence). The CDR3 totals 14 residues. CDR3 sequence reads: CASSPTGPSETQYF. DNA for the CDR3: TGTGCCAGCAGCCCGACAGGCCCGTCGGAGACCCAGTACTTC.

V gene TRBV27 combines with J gene TRBJ1-3, with D perhaps matching TRBD1 (5 bases). Germline V gene data show CDR1 as MNHEY and CDR2 as SMNVEV (reference sequence). Trimming removed 4 bases at V and 4 bases at J, with 8 bases between. This CDR3 region has 13 residues. DNA of the CDR3: TGTGCCAGCAGTTCCCGACAGGGAAACACCATATATTTT. It encodes CASSSRQGNTIYF.

This clone appeared a few times. This chain joins TRBV10-2 and TRBJ2-7; TRBD1 might be the D (6 bases). The germline V gene encodes CDR1 WSHSY and CDR2 SAAADI. V shed 0 bases and J shed 3 bases, with 15 bases lying between them. CDR3 length equals 16 residues. CDR3 sequence: CASSESVTGLDYEQYF. The CDR3 DNA reads as TGCGCCAGCAGTGAGTCCGTGACAGGACTTGACTACGAGCAGTACTTC.

V and J are TRBV19 and TRBJ1-1; 7 nucleotides match TRBD1. J lost 6 bases, V lost 0 bases, and 16 bases had no gene match. In germline, CDR1 is LNHDA, CDR2 SQIVND (reference sequence). The CDR3 sequence is 18 residues long. The chain's CDR3 is CASSIEGIGGRERAEAFF. Written as DNA, the CDR3 is TGTGCCAGTAGTATAGAAGGTATAGGGGGCAGGGAGAGAGCTGAAGCTTTCTTT. The variable domain in full, with the rest retrieved from reference TRBV19 and TRBJ1-1, is DGGITQSPKYLFRKEGQNVTLSCEQNLNHDAMYWYRQDPGQGLRLIYYSQIVNDFQKGDIAEGYSVSREKKESFPLTVTSAQKNPTAFYLCASSIEGIGGRERAEAFFGQGTRLTVV.

This clone came up a few times. The J gene is TRBJ2-7, the V gene TRBV25-1; D gene ambiguous. Germline CDR1 reads MGHDK; CDR2 reads SYGVNS. Between the trimmed V and J ends, which lost 5 bases and 0 bases, there was a span of 8 bases. The length of the CDR3 is 13 residues. The CDR3 here is CASSSWASYEQYF. DNA of the CDR3: TGTGCCAGCAGTAGCTGGGCCTCCTACGAGCAGTACTTC.

This rearrangement joins TRBV6-1 to TRBJ1-2; D may be TRBD1 (5 bases). CDR1 is MNHNS and CDR2 is SASEGT in the germline V gene. CDR3 length equals 19 residues. The V end was cut by 0 bases, the J end by 2 bases, with 22 bases between. CDR3 amino acids: CASSEALRTGTQGNYGYTF. In DNA, the CDR3 is TGTGCCAGCAGTGAAGCGCTCCGCACCGGGACTCAGGGAAACTATGGCTACACCTTC.

This clone was recorded only once. The rearrangement joins TRBV19 to TRBJ2-7; D perhaps matches TRBD2 (6 bases). CDR1 and CDR2 (germline): LNHDA, SQIVND (reference sequence). V was clipped by 6 bases and J by 2 bases, with 17 bases between them. The CDR3 sequence is 15 residues long. CDR3 in DNA: TGTGCCAGTAGCAAAGATGGGACTCGCACCTACGAGCAGTACTTC. It is translated as CASSKDGTRTYEQYF.

This clone has just a few counts. The chain joins TRBV5-1 to TRBJ2-3; 7 bases fit TRBD2. CDR1 is SGHRS, CDR2 YFSETQ, per germline. V lost 0 bases and J lost 2; bases outside the gene matches: 6. The CDR3 totals 16 residues. The CDR3 here is CASSLAVAGPTDTQYF. The CDR3, as DNA: TGCGCCAGCAGCTTGGCGGTAGCGGGTCCCACAGATACGCAGTATTTT. The full variable domain, rest sourced from reference TRBV5-1 and TRBJ2-3, is KAGVTQTPRYLIKTRGQQVTLSCSPISGHRSVSWYQQTPGQGLQFLFEYFSETQRNKGNFPGRFSGRQFSNSRSEMNVSTLELGDSALYLCASSLAVAGPTDTQYFGPGTRLTVL.

This clone appeared a few times. The chain employs TRBV19 and TRBJ2-3; D uncertain. The germline V gene encodes CDR1 LNHDA and CDR2 SQIVND (reference sequence). Between the trimmed V and J ends, which lost 6 bases and 0 bases, there was a span of 10 bases. The CDR3 has 14 residues. CDR3: CASRVSRSTDTQYF. CDR3 nucleotide sequence: TGTGCCAGTAGAGTCTCGCGGAGCACAGATACGCAGTATTTT.

Only a few counts were recorded for this clone. This sequence joins TRBV11-3 and TRBJ2-3; D uncertain. The CDR3 sequence is 13 residues long. In germline, CDR1 is SGHNT, CDR2 YENEEA. V lost 0 bases and J lost 6, with 7 bases in between. CDR3 in amino acids: CASSLDRMDTQYF. In DNA form, the CDR3 reads TGTGCCAGCAGCTTAGACAGGATGGATACGCAGTATTTT.

V usage is TRBV7-3 and J usage is TRBJ2-7, with 7 bases fitting TRBD1. With V trimmed by 5 bases and J by 7 bases, 14 bases remained unmatched. Germline V gene sequence: CDR1 SGHTA, CDR2 FQGTGA. The CDR3 spans 15 residues. CDR3: CASSHRGSEPEEQYF. The DNA of the CDR3 is TGTGCCAGCAGCCACAGGGGTTCTGAGCCGGAGGAGCAGTACTTC.